Each of the 7 T cell receptor beta chains below was sequenced from the same sample in a study of T cell changes during pregnancy in multiple sclerosis. Data came from immunoSEQ multiplex PCR; TCRdb stores just in-frame clones and leaves some out. The sample consists of tens of thousands of clones, roughly nine tenths of them appearing once. This specimen consisted of CD4+ T cells from peripheral blood mononuclear cells, obtained in the third trimester of pregnancy. The origin of the receptors is a female donor in good health, enrolled as a control in a pregnancy study.

The genes are TRBV15 and TRBJ1-5, with 7 bases aligning to TRBD1. Per germline, CDR1 LNHNV and CDR2 YYDKDF (reference sequence). CDR3 length equals 16 residues. Losses at the gene ends were 5 bases for V and 1 base for J; bases not matched to a gene: 8. In nucleotides, the CDR3 is TGTGCCACCAGCCCCAGGGGGAGAGGCAGCAATCAGCCCCAGCATTTT. Translating it yields CATSPRGRGSNQPQHF.

The genes are TRBV27 and TRBJ1-2; the D gene is possibly TRBD1 (5 bases). The CDR3 extends over 14 amino acids. Germline V lookup: CDR1 MNHEY, CDR2 SMNVEV (reference sequence). Deletions cut 4 bases from V and 2 bases from J, with 11 bases between. CDR3 sequence reads: CASSSIAGNYGYTF. The CDR3 nucleotides are TGTGCCAGCAGTTCCATCGCAGGGAACTATGGCTACACCTTC.

The rearrangement joins TRBV5-5 to TRBJ2-3, with D possibly matching TRBD2 (5 bases). Germline CDR1 SGHKS, CDR2 YYEKEE (reference sequence). The CDR3 contains 14 residues. V was trimmed by 4 bases and J by 2 bases, leaving 11 bases between them. Written as DNA, the CDR3 is TGTGCCAGCAGCGGCGGACTCACCACAGATACGCAGTATTTT. Translated, it gives CASSGGLTTDTQYF.

This chain uses TRBV30 with TRBJ1-5, with TRBD1 matching over 8 bases. The V gene end was trimmed by 6 bases and the J gene end by 1 base; junction bases not matched to a gene: 2. CDR1 is GTSNPN, CDR2 SVGIG, per germline (reference sequence). The CDR3 is made up of 13 amino acids. The CDR3, as DNA: TGTGCCTGCCGGACAGGGAGCAATCAGCCCCAGCATTTT. It translates to CACRTGSNQPQHF.

The V gene is TRBV5-1, the J gene TRBJ2-5; TRBD2 matches at 9 bases. With V trimmed by 4 bases and J by 0 bases, 4 bases remained unmatched. The CDR3 has 15 amino acids. The germline V gene has CDR1 SGHRS and CDR2 YFSETQ. The CDR3 spells CASSASGENQETQYF. The DNA for the CDR3 is TGCGCCAGCAGCGCTAGCGGGGAGAACCAAGAGACCCAGTACTTC.

This clone was counted only a few times. The chain links TRBV18 to TRBJ2-2, with unresolved D. This CDR3 comprises 16 residues. Germline-derived CDR1 and CDR2 are KGHSH and LQKENI. Trimming stripped 2 bases from V and 1 base from J, with 11 bases between. This CDR3 reads CASSPGLGGNTGELFF. The CDR3 DNA reads TGTGCCAGCTCACCAGGATTAGGCGGGAACACCGGGGAGCTGTTTTTT.

This sequence joins TRBV4-1 and TRBJ1-2; D perhaps matches TRBD1 (5 bases). This CDR3 has 17 residues. Trimming took 1 base from V and 0 from J, leaving 15 bases between them. The germline V gene encodes CDR1 MGHRA and CDR2 YSYEKL. The CDR3 spells CASSQVGQGRANYGYTF. CDR3 in DNA: TGCGCCAGCAGCCAAGTAGGGCAGGGTCGAGCTAACTATGGCTACACCTTC.